Each of the 30 T cell receptor beta chains below was sequenced from the same sample in a study of blood T cells in healthy people across ages. Then a second PCR, running roughly 7 to 11 cycles, was carried out with a sample-barcoded 5' primer and a J-beta primer mix. TCRdb redid the calling of the 5' RACE reads with MiXCR, one entry per CDR3 protein. Here the sample spans 1,800,000 or so distinct CDR3 sequences, 30% to 40% being singletons. Sequencing was done on a sample of blood. Receptors were obtained from a human donor in good health.

The V call is TRBV29-1, the J call TRBJ2-3, with D unresolved. Trimming took off 7 bases at V and 2 bases at J, with 13 bases between the two ends. CDR1 and CDR2 from the germline V gene are SQVTM and ANQGSEA. This CDR3 is 13 amino acids long. The CDR3 sequence is CSGRGYHTDTQYF. The CDR3 DNA follows: TGCAGCGGCCGTGGGTACCACACAGATACGCAGTATTTT.

V is TRBV9 and J is TRBJ2-1; no reliable D call. Per the germline V gene, CDR1 is SGDLS and CDR2 is YYNGEE. This CDR3 is 16 amino acids long. V shed 0 bases and J shed 0 bases, with 10 bases lying between them. The CDR3 is CASSVGIQSSYNEQFF. CDR3 sequence (DNA): TGTGCCAGCAGCGTAGGAATTCAAAGCTCCTACAATGAGCAGTTCTTC.

The V and J genes are TRBV7-2 and TRBJ1-2; D gene ambiguous. Germline V gene sequence: CDR1 SGHTA, CDR2 FQGNSA. V was shortened by 0 bases and J by 6 bases, with 5 bases between the two germline ends. The CDR3 totals 12 residues. For the CDR3, the DNA is TGTGCCAGCAGCTTAGCGCGCAATGGCTACACCTTC. Its translation: CASSLARNGYTF.

The rearrangement links TRBV5-5 to TRBJ2-5; D is possibly TRBD1 (6 bases). This CDR3 is 14 amino acids long. Trimming took off 3 bases at V and 1 base at J, with 10 bases between the two ends. CDR1 is SGHKS and CDR2 is YYEKEE in the germline V gene (reference sequence). In DNA form, the CDR3 reads TGTGCCAGCAGCTCTAACAGGGTCCAAGAGACCCAGTACTTC. Translating gives CASSSNRVQETQYF.

This clonotype appeared a few times. This chain connects TRBV5-1 to TRBJ2-7; weak D call: TRBD1 (5 bases). V lost 1 base and J 4 bases, leaving 12 bases between the germline ends. The CDR3 extends over 14 amino acids. Looked up from germline, CDR1 is SGHRS and CDR2 is YFSETQ. The CDR3 spells CASSLFGRDYEQYF. The CDR3, as DNA: TGCGCCAGCAGCTTGTTCGGCAGGGATTACGAGCAGTACTTC.

In this sample, this clonotype turned up a few times. The rearrangement joins TRBV7-2 to TRBJ2-5, with 14 bases aligning to TRBD2. Per germline, CDR1 SGHTA and CDR2 FQGNSA. The CDR3 contains 16 residues. J was trimmed by 5 bases and V by 6 bases; bases with no gene match: 8. CDR3 region: CASSPPGLAGAETQYF. As DNA, the CDR3 is TGTGCCAGCAGTCCACCGGGACTAGCGGGGGCCGAGACCCAGTACTTC.

This clonotype was seen more than once but under ten times. The chain couples TRBV12-3 or TRBV12-4 to TRBJ2-1; no clear D gene. Between the trimmed V and J ends, which lost 6 bases and 5 bases, there was a span of 8 bases. This CDR3 contains 12 residues. The CDR3 here is CASSRGNNEQFF. The CDR3 DNA reads as TGTGCCAGCAGCCGTGGAAACAATGAGCAGTTCTTC.

This clonotype was seen a few times. V gene TRBV4-3 combines with J gene TRBJ2-7; D call uncertain. Trimming pared 1 base from V and 2 bases from J, leaving 9 bases between. Germline CDR1 and CDR2: LGHNA and YSLEER. There are 14 residues in the CDR3. The CDR3 reads CASSQVRAAYEQYF. CDR3 in DNA: TGCGCCAGCAGCCAAGTTAGGGCAGCCTACGAGCAGTACTTC.

The chain is built from TRBV15 and TRBJ1-1; D is unclear. Germline V gene lookup returns CDR1 LNHNV and CDR2 YYDKDF (reference sequence). V was cut by 1 base and J by 8 bases, with 11 bases left in between. CDR3 length: 13 residues. The DNA for the CDR3 is TGTGCCACCAGCAGAGTTCCGGCAACCGAAGCTTTCTTT. It is translated as CATSRVPATEAFF.

This clonotype was seen a handful of times. The chain combines TRBV7-2 with TRBJ2-1, with D possibly being TRBD1 (8 bases). V lost 5 bases, J lost 0 bases, and 14 bases lay in between. This CDR3 has 16 residues. Looked up from germline, CDR1 is SGHTA and CDR2 is FQGNSA. CDR3 nucleotide sequence: TGTGCCAGCAGCCTTTACAGGGGGGGCTCCTACAATGAGCAGTTCTTC. This encodes CASSLYRGGSYNEQFF.

This clonotype was counted between two and nine times. This sequence joins TRBV29-1 and TRBJ2-5; possible D gene TRBD2, 5 bases. CDR1 is SQVTM and CDR2 is ANQGSEA in the germline V gene. The CDR3 contains 15 residues. Trimming took 4 bases from V and 1 from J, leaving 16 bases between them. The CDR3 DNA reads TGCAGCGTTGTGGGAGCGAGGACCTTCCAAGAGACCCAGTACTTC. Translation: CSVVGARTFQETQYF. Full variable domain (outside the CDR3, taken from reference TRBV29-1 and TRBJ2-5): SAVISQKPSRDICQRGTSLTIQCQVDSQVTMMFWYRQQPGQSLTLIATANQGSEATYESGFVIDKFPISRPNLTFSTLTVSNMSPEDSSIYLCSVVGARTFQETQYFGPGTRLLVL.

This clonotype was picked up many times. Sequence at one end of the junction differs from germline and may be a read error. The gene calls are TRBV5-1 and TRBJ2-6; D ambiguous. The germline V gene encodes CDR1 SGHRS and CDR2 YFSETQ. The CDR3 totals 15 residues. Written as DNA, the CDR3 is TGCGCCAGCAGCTTGGCCGTGTCTGGGGTCAACGTCCTGACTTTC. It yields the protein CASSLAVSGVNVLTF.

The CDR3 sequence is CASSSARQKNGYTF. Here the CDR3 DNA reads TGTGCCAGCAGCTCAGCAAGACAGAAAAATGGCTACACCTTC. This rearrangement joins TRBV7-9 to TRBJ1-2; perhaps TRBD1 as D (5 bases). The germline V gene has CDR1 SEHNR and CDR2 FQNEAQ (reference sequence). The germline V and J ends were trimmed by 4 bases and 6 bases, with 15 bases remaining between them. This CDR3 has 14 residues.

This clonotype was seen many times. V is TRBV30 and J is TRBJ1-4; 8 nucleotides align to TRBD1. Per germline, CDR1 GTSNPN and CDR2 SVGIG (reference sequence). V gave up 5 bases and J gave up 1 base; unmatched junction bases: 6. The CDR3 runs 15 residues. The CDR3 loop reads CAWDFTGGTNEKLFF. The CDR3 DNA reads TGTGCCTGGGATTTTACAGGGGGAACTAATGAAAAACTGTTTTTT.

This clonotype was observed a few times. An end of the junction does not agree with germline; a read error may underlie this. The V gene is TRBV6-1, the J gene TRBJ2-1; D may correspond to TRBD1 or TRBD2 (5 bases each). The CDR3 consists of 16 residues. Per the germline V gene, CDR1 is MNHNS and CDR2 is SASEGT. The DNA for the CDR3 is TGTGCCAGCAGTGAATGGATAGACGGGACCTACAATGAGCGGTTCTTC. Its translation is CASSEWIDGTYNERFF.

V and J are TRBV9 and TRBJ2-1, with D uncertain. This CDR3 is 14 amino acids long. Germline loops: CDR1 SGDLS, CDR2 YYNGEE. V was shortened by 1 base and J by 3 bases, with 8 bases between the two germline ends. The chain's CDR3 is CASSVRANYNEQFF. DNA for the CDR3: TGTGCCAGCAGCGTAAGGGCCAACTACAATGAGCAGTTCTTC.

V and J are TRBV18 and TRBJ1-5; 7 bases agree with TRBD1. The V gene's germline CDR1 is KGHSH and CDR2 LQKENI. Trimming took 5 bases from V and 3 from J; bases not matched to a gene: 10. CDR3 length equals 16 residues. In DNA form, the CDR3 reads TGTGCCAGCTCATCGACAGGGCCAGGGGACAATCAGCCCCAGCATTTT. Translating gives CASSSTGPGDNQPQHF.

Only a few counts were recorded for this clonotype. The gene calls are TRBV27 and TRBJ2-3; perhaps D is TRBD1 or TRBD2 (6 bases each). Germline-derived CDR1 and CDR2 are MNHEY and SMNVEV (reference sequence). The CDR3 is 17 residues long. V was clipped by 5 bases and J by 0 bases, with 18 bases between them. For the CDR3, the DNA is TGTGCCAGCAGTCCCCTAGGGGGGCATACTAGCACAGATACGCAGTATTTT. Translated: CASSPLGGHTSTDTQYF.

The CDR3 DNA reads as TGCGCCACACAAACCCTCCAAGGGGGTTCCGAAGCTTTCTTT. It yields the protein CATQTLQGGSEAFF. The chain couples TRBV5-1 to TRBJ1-1; perhaps TRBD1 as D (6 bases). Germline-derived CDR1 and CDR2 are SGHRS and YFSETQ. This CDR3 spans 14 amino acids. V was shortened by 9 bases and J by 8 bases, with 23 bases between the two germline ends.

The sample holds a few counts of this clonotype. A read error may produce the germline difference seen at one junction end. The gene calls are TRBV6-5 and TRBJ2-1, with D possibly being TRBD1 (7 bases). This CDR3 is built from 15 residues. Per germline, CDR1 MNHEY and CDR2 SVGAGI. The CDR3 sequence is CASSNHRGGFNGQFF. For the CDR3, the DNA is TGTGCCAGCAGTAATCACAGGGGAGGATTCAATGGGCAGTTCTTC.

The CDR3 DNA reads TGTGCCAGCAGCGTATCAGATTTGACCACAGATACGCAGTATTTT. Translation gives CASSVSDLTTDTQYF. V gene TRBV9 combines with J gene TRBJ2-3, with no clear D. The CDR3 is 15 amino acids. V gave up 1 base and J gave up 2 bases, with 11 bases separating them. CDR1 SGDLS and CDR2 YYNGEE come from the germline V gene.

This clonotype appeared a few times. The chain recombines TRBV9 with TRBJ2-1; a possible D gene is TRBD1 (5 bases). The CDR3 covers 14 residues. V was trimmed by 6 bases and J by 3 bases, leaving 13 bases between them. Germline CDR1 reads SGDLS; CDR2 reads YYNGEE. Here the CDR3 reads CASNVGRDYNEQFF. The CDR3 nucleotides are TGTGCCAGCAACGTTGGCAGGGACTACAATGAGCAGTTCTTC. The full variable domain, with the rest looked up from reference TRBV9 and TRBJ2-1, is DSGVTQTPKHLITATGQRVTLRCSPRSGDLSVYWYQQSLDQGLQFLIQYYNGEERAKGNILERFSAQQFPDLHSELNLSSLELGDSALYFCASNVGRDYNEQFFGPGTRLTVL.

The V call is TRBV29-1, the J call TRBJ2-3; 12 positions agree with TRBD2. The ends lost 7 bases at V and 4 bases at J; junction bases unmatched: 9. Per the germline V gene, CDR1 is SQVTM and CDR2 is ANQGSEA. CDR3 length equals 15 residues. The CDR3 DNA sequence: TGCAGCGCCGAGGGGGGGACTAGCGGGTCAGATACGCAGTATTTT. The encoded protein is CSAEGGTSGSDTQYF.

This clonotype was found a few times. The genes are TRBV5-1 and TRBJ2-5; D is perhaps TRBD1 (5 bases). This CDR3 has 14 residues. Germline V lookup: CDR1 SGHRS, CDR2 YFSETQ. V was clipped by 5 bases and J by 5 bases, with 16 bases between them. The CDR3 nucleotides read TGCGCCAGCAGTTCCCAGGGCTCCGAGGAGACCCAGTACTTC. Protein product: CASSSQGSEETQYF.

The genes are TRBV14 and TRBJ1-1, with D unclear. The CDR3 sequence is 15 residues long. Germline V CDR1 and CDR2: SGHDN, FVKESK. V lost 3 bases to trimming and J lost 1 base, with 12 bases between them. This CDR3 is CASSHPPWWNTEAFF. CDR3 bases: TGTGCCAGCAGCCATCCCCCGTGGTGGAACACTGAAGCTTTCTTT.

This clonotype was counted many times. The chain joins TRBV15 to TRBJ2-5; D unclear. Trimming left V 3 bases short and J 5 bases short, with 10 bases between. This CDR3 has 13 residues. Germline V CDR1 and CDR2: LNHNV, YYDKDF (reference sequence). Written as DNA, the CDR3 is TGTGCCACCAGCAGGGCAGTAAGGGAGACCCAGTACTTC. This codes for CATSRAVRETQYF.

V is TRBV20-1 and J is TRBJ2-1; 9 positions agree with TRBD2. The CDR3 covers 13 residues. The trim removed 0 bases at V and 7 bases at J, leaving 1 base unmatched. Germline CDR1 reads DFQATT; CDR2 reads SNEGSKA (reference sequence). This CDR3 is CSARDLAGNEQFF. CDR3 coding DNA: TGCAGTGCTAGAGATCTAGCGGGGAATGAGCAGTTCTTC.

This sequence joins TRBV6-1 and TRBJ2-7, with D maybe TRBD1 (5 bases). V was trimmed by 3 bases and J by 0 bases, leaving 18 bases between them. This CDR3 comprises 17 residues. Per the germline V gene, CDR1 is MNHNS and CDR2 is SASEGT. The CDR3 DNA sequence: TGTGCCAGCAGTGATACCCAGGGCCCAATCGTCTCCTACGAGCAGTACTTC. Amino acid sequence: CASSDTQGPIVSYEQYF.

This clonotype has only a few counts. The J gene is TRBJ2-2, the V gene TRBV3-1; D not certain. This CDR3 spans 13 amino acids. CDR1 and CDR2 (germline): LGHDT, YNNKEL (reference sequence). The V end lost 2 bases, the J end lost 5 bases, and 6 bases lay between the germline ends. The CDR3 region has the DNA TGTGCCAGCAGCCAATTTGCGACCGGGGAGCTGTTTTTT. This gives the protein CASSQFATGELFF.

Many counts were recorded for this clonotype. The genes are TRBV6-6 and TRBJ2-7; D gene ambiguous. The V gene lost 8 bases and the J gene lost 5 bases, with 10 bases spanning the gap. The CDR3 covers 11 residues. Germline V lookup: CDR1 MNHNY, CDR2 SVGAGI (reference sequence). DNA of the CDR3: TGTGCCAGCGGTCGGACGGACGAGCAGTACTTC. Its translation: CASGRTDEQYF.